These 8 T cell receptor beta chains came from one sample sequenced in a study of cytomegalovirus exposure and HLA in healthy donors. The PCR had 60 Vbeta and 13 Jbeta primers. Assay used: immunoSEQ multiplex PCR; TCRdb lists only in-frame clones, some missing. The sample yields nearly 110,000 clones, 65% to 85% seen once. The specimen was PBMCs. These receptors were taken from a young man in good health and CMV-seronegative.

This chain uses TRBV19 with TRBJ1-2; 11 bases fit TRBD1. Germline loops: CDR1 LNHDA, CDR2 SQIVND (reference sequence). This CDR3 has 18 residues. Trimming cost V 7 bases and J 8 bases; bases outside gene matches: 21. The CDR3 DNA follows: TGTGCCAGTACCACGGACAGGGGGCGGAGTGCAGTGGAGAACGGCTACACCTTC. Translating gives CASTTDRGRSAVENGYTF.

The chain has TRBV18 and TRBJ1-1; weak D call: TRBD1 (5 bases). V was trimmed by 3 bases and J by 3 bases, leaving 14 bases between them. The CDR3 is 15 amino acids. The germline CDR1 and CDR2 sequences are KGHSH and LQKENI. CDR3 protein: CASSPFRGADTEAFF. CDR3 sequence (DNA): TGTGCCAGCTCACCGTTTAGGGGCGCGGACACTGAAGCTTTCTTT.

The chain uses TRBV2 and TRBJ1-5; a weak D match, TRBD1 (5 bases). V was pared by 6 bases and J by 0 bases, with 12 bases between. The CDR3 totals 15 residues. Germline lookup yields CDR1 SNHLY and CDR2 FYNNEI. The CDR3 reads CASRAWDSSNQPQHF. The CDR3 bases are TGTGCCAGCAGGGCCTGGGACTCTAGCAATCAGCCCCAGCATTTT.

The gene calls are TRBV25-1 and TRBJ2-1; 7 bases agree with TRBD2. Trimming removed 2 bases from V and 2 bases from J; junction bases left unmatched: 3. CDR3 size: 15 residues. The germline V gene encodes CDR1 MGHDK and CDR2 SYGVNS. In DNA form, the CDR3 reads TGTGCCAGCAGTGAACCTGGGGGGGCCTACAATGAGCAGTTCTTC. This sequence encodes CASSEPGGAYNEQFF.

This chain links TRBV2 with TRBJ2-3, with 9 nucleotides matching TRBD2. The CDR3 sequence is 15 residues long. The germline V gene encodes CDR1 SNHLY and CDR2 FYNNEI. Trimming at V came to 6 bases and at J to 4 bases, leaving 8 bases not matched to a gene. CDR3 sequence reads: CASRLRAGGPDTQYF. The CDR3 DNA reads TGTGCCAGCAGACTACGAGCGGGGGGCCCAGATACGCAGTATTTT.

The chain links TRBV6-1 to TRBJ2-5, with a possible D match to TRBD1 (6 bases). The CDR3 sequence is 15 residues long. Germline V gene data show CDR1 as MNHNS and CDR2 as SASEGT. Trimming stripped 6 bases from V and 1 base from J, with 15 bases between. This CDR3 reads CASSPVGQSQETQYF. The DNA of the CDR3 is TGTGCCAGCAGCCCGGTGGGACAATCCCAAGAGACCCAGTACTTC.

The chain carries TRBV14 and TRBJ2-3; 7 bases agree with TRBD2. Germline CDR1 is SGHDN and CDR2 is FVKESK. V dropped 4 bases and J dropped 6; count of bases not matched to a gene: 4. CDR3 size: 13 residues. CDR3 DNA: TGTGCCAGCAGCCGGCTCGGGGGGGATACGCAGTATTTT. Translation gives CASSRLGGDTQYF.

This chain joins TRBV27 and TRBJ2-7; D is possibly TRBD2 (5 bases). V was clipped by 6 bases and J by 5 bases, with 14 bases between them. Germline assignment: CDR1 MNHEY and CDR2 SMNVEV (reference sequence). There are 13 residues in the CDR3. CDR3 in amino acids: CASSLDLRDEQYF. The CDR3 DNA follows: TGTGCCAGCAGCCTGGACTTGCGAGACGAGCAGTACTTC.